The T cell receptor beta chain under discussion was sequenced for a study of blood T cell repertoires in COVID-19. Looking at the study overall: From T cells, B-cell-depleted T cells, or PBMCs came the material, which was cDNA or gDNA.

Germline V CDR1 and CDR2: MNHEY, SMNVEV (reference sequence). V was trimmed by 6 bases and J by 1 base, leaving 16 bases between them. The CDR3 loop spans 15 amino acids. Methods used by the authors: Cell counts per sample came from amplifying reference gene primers. Produced via immunoSEQ multiplex PCR; TCRdb's table is partial and in-frame only. D and trimming come from the DNA, and the V and J calls and clone size come from that table. The sample has about 170,000 clones, approximately 84% seen once. The sequence derives from a man aged 18 to 29 with active or convalescent COVID-19. The rearrangement joins TRBV27 to TRBJ2-7; no reliable D call. The sample comprised peripheral blood. The CDR3 sequence is CASSPTGARSYEQYF. Here the CDR3 DNA reads TGTGCCAGCAGCCCTACTGGCGCTAGATCCTACGAGCAGTACTTC.